This entry describes one T cell receptor beta chain. Germline V gene lookup returns CDR1 GTSNPN and CDR2 SVGIG (reference sequence). Trimming took 1 base from V and 4 from J; bases not matched to a gene: 4. This CDR3 comprises 14 residues. The record originates from a study of blood T cell repertoires in COVID-19. The wider study: Samples representing acute and convalescent COVID-19 were sourced from the United States, Italy and Spain. Nucleic acid was either cDNA or gDNA, and it came from T cells, B-cell-depleted T cells, or PBMCs.

Assay used: immunoSEQ multiplex PCR; TCRdb lists only in-frame clones, some missing. The data show about 97,000 clones, roughly 92% seen once. This chain uses TRBV30 with TRBJ1-2; 9 nucleotides match TRBD1. Input material: peripheral blood. The sequence came from a woman between 50 and 59 years old with COVID-19, enrolled during active disease. This CDR3 reads CAWSAGTGSYGYTF. The CDR3 nucleotides read TGTGCCTGGAGTGCCGGGACAGGGAGCTATGGCTACACCTTC.